Listed below are T cell receptor beta chains from one sample, sequenced in a study of blood T cells in healthy people across ages. MiXCR, run by TCRdb on the 5' RACE reads, gives a single entry per CDR3 protein. Of some 1.5 million distinct CDR3 sequences detected, under 55% appear once; the ten largest clones hold roughly 3.7%. The sequenced sample was blood. The source of these receptors is a woman between 18 and 29 years old in good health. CDR3s include the opening cysteine and the closing phenylalanine or tryptophan. A D gene is named only where the DNA matches it firmly. Not every row has a clone size; where given, it reads once, few, many or a size class.

cdr3_nt: TGTGCCAGCAGCCAATCGGAGGTATGGGAGACCCAGTACTTC
cdr3_aa: CASSQSEVWETQYF
v_call: TRBV3-1
j_call: TRBJ2-5
d_call: -
clone_size: -

cdr3_nt: TGCGCCAGCAGTCGCTACGGGGATTACACAGATACGCAGTATTTT
cdr3_aa: CASSRYGDYTDTQYF
v_call: TRBV5-1
j_call: TRBJ2-3
d_call: -
clone_size: -

cdr3_nt: TGCGCCAGCAGCCAAGATGGCACCGACTATGGCTACACCTTC
cdr3_aa: CASSQDGTDYGYTF
v_call: TRBV4-3
j_call: TRBJ1-2
d_call: -
clone_size: -

cdr3_nt: TGCGCCAGCAGCTTATTATTCACAGGGGGCACTGAAGCTTTCTTT
cdr3_aa: CASSLLFTGGTEAFF
v_call: TRBV5-1
j_call: TRBJ1-1
d_call: TRBD1
clone_size: -

cdr3_nt: TGTGCCAGCAGTTTAGGAGGAGCGGGAGATCGAAGGAGGAACGAGCAGTACTTC
cdr3_aa: CASSLGGAGDRRRNEQYF
v_call: TRBV28
j_call: TRBJ2-7
d_call: TRBD2
clone_size: -

cdr3_nt: TGTGCCTCTAGGATGGGGCCAAACTATGGCTACACCTTC
cdr3_aa: CASRMGPNYGYTF
v_call: TRBV6-5
j_call: TRBJ1-2
d_call: -
clone_size: few

cdr3_nt: TGTGCCAGCAGTTATAGTGGCGACAGGGAGTCCTACGAGCAGTACTTC
cdr3_aa: CASSYSGDRESYEQYF
v_call: TRBV12-3/TRBV12-4
j_call: TRBJ2-7
d_call: TRBD1
clone_size: -

cdr3_nt: TGCAGTGCTAGGGGGGTTGAGCGGGCGGCCTACAATGAGCAGTTCTTC
cdr3_aa: CSARGVERAAYNEQFF
v_call: TRBV20-1
j_call: TRBJ2-1
d_call: -
clone_size: few

cdr3_nt: TGCAGTGCTGCCGGGACTACCAAAGAGACCCAGTACTTC
cdr3_aa: CSAAGTTKETQYF
v_call: TRBV20-1
j_call: TRBJ2-5
d_call: TRBD2
clone_size: -

cdr3_nt: TGTGCCAGCAGGCCTACTAGTAATGAGCAGTTCTTC
cdr3_aa: CASRPTSNEQFF
v_call: TRBV9
j_call: TRBJ2-1
d_call: -
clone_size: -

cdr3_nt: TGCGCCAGCAGCCAGGCGACAGTTTCTAACTATGGCTACACCTTC
cdr3_aa: CASSQATVSNYGYTF
v_call: TRBV4-3
j_call: TRBJ1-2
d_call: -
clone_size: few

cdr3_nt: TGCGCCAGCAGCTCCGACAGGAATTCCTACAATGAGCAGTTCTTC
cdr3_aa: CASSSDRNSYNEQFF
v_call: TRBV5-1
j_call: TRBJ2-1
d_call: -
clone_size: few

cdr3_nt: TGCAGTGCTACAGCGCCGGGACAGGGGTATGGCTGCACCTTC
cdr3_aa: CSATAPGQGYGCTF
v_call: TRBV20-1
j_call: TRBJ1-2
d_call: TRBD1
clone_size: -

cdr3_nt: TGTGCCAGCAGCCGCGTCGGATTAAGGCCCCAGCATTTT
cdr3_aa: CASSRVGLRPQHF
v_call: TRBV7-2
j_call: TRBJ1-5
d_call: -
clone_size: few

cdr3_nt: TGTGCCAGCAGCTTAGCGGGTCCGACCCGCTACAATGAGCAGTTCTTC
cdr3_aa: CASSLAGPTRYNEQFF
v_call: TRBV7-9
j_call: TRBJ2-1
d_call: -
clone_size: few

cdr3_nt: TGCGCCAGCAGCCAAGAGAGGGCTAGCGGGAACAATGAGCAGTTCTTC
cdr3_aa: CASSQERASGNNEQFF
v_call: TRBV4-1
j_call: TRBJ2-1
d_call: TRBD2
clone_size: -

cdr3_nt: TGCAGCCCGGGCCCAGCGTTGAAGAGACAGGGAACCTATAATTCACCCCTCCACTTT
cdr3_aa: CSPGPALKRQGTYNSPLHF
v_call: TRBV29-1
j_call: TRBJ1-6
d_call: TRBD1
clone_size: few